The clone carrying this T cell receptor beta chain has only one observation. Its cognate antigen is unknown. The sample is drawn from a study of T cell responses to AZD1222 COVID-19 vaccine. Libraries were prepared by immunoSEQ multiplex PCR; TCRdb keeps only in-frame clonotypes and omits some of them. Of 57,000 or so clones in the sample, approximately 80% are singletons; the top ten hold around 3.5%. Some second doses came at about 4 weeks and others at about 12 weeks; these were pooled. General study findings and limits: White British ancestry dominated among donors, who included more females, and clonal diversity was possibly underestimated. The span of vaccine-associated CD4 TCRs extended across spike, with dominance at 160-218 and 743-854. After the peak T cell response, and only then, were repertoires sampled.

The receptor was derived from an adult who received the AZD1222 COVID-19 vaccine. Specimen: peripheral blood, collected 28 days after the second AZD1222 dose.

DNA for the CDR3: TGTGCCAGCAGCCCTCAGCGGGAGGCTTTCTTT. It translates to CASSPQREAFF. The gene calls are TRBV7-8 and TRBJ1-1; D not certain. CDR3 length equals 11 residues. V was shortened by 5 bases and J by 11 bases, with 12 bases between the two germline ends. Germline CDR1 reads SGHVS; CDR2 reads FQNEAQ.